The T cell receptor (beta chain) under discussion was sequenced for a study of tumor and adjacent non-tumor tissue in lung cancer. Findings of the study overall: Tumor tissue had significantly higher TCR diversity than normal lung. Tumor TCR diversity, when higher, was linked to shorter survival. Top 100 clones took a larger repertoire share in normal lung.

This clonotype has ten or more counts. Its specificity is not known. No cell sorting was done before RNA was extracted from the tissue. Newly diagnosed lung cancer patients had thoracic surgery in China, August–November 2014, without prior chemotherapy. The CDR3 consists of 21 residues. The J segment lost 0 bases and the V segment lost 3 bases, leaving 19 bases of the junction unmatched. TCRbeta libraries were built with three rounds of nested PCR, modified from ARM-PCR. TCRdb reprocessed the multiplex PCR reads with MiXCR, giving one entry per CDR3 protein. This table holds more than 85,000 distinct CDR3 sequences, around two thirds found once.

This chain joins TRBV12-3 or TRBV12-4 and TRBJ2-4; 8 bases line up with TRBD2. The material sequenced was lung tumor tissue. This clonotype was obtained from a man in his 70s with non-small cell lung cancer. The CDR3 sequence is CASSLATGGGARFLAKNIQYF. The CDR3, as DNA: TGTGCCAGCAGTTTGGCGACGGGGGGGGGGGCGCGATTCCTAGCCAAAAACATTCAGTACTTC.